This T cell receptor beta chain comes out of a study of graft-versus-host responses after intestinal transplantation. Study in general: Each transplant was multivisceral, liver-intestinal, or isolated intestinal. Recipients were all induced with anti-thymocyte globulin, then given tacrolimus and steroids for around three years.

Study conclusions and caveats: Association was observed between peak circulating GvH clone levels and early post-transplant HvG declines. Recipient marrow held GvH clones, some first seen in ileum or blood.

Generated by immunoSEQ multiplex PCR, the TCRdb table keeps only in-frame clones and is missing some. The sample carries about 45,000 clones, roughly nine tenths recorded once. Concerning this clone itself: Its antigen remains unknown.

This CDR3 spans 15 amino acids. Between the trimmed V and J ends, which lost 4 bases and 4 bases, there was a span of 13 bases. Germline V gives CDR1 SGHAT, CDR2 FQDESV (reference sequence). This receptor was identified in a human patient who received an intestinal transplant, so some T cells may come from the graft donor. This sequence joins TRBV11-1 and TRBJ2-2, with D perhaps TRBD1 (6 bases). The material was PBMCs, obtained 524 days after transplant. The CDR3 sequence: CASSSSGTLTGELFF. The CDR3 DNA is TGTGCCAGCAGCTCATCCGGGACACTCACCGGGGAGCTGTTTTTT.